This T cell receptor (beta chain) was found in a study of shared clonotypes between healthy human individuals. The CDR3 totals 15 residues. V trimming: 5 bases; J trimming: 6 bases; junction bases outside the gene matches: 6. The germline V gene encodes CDR1 MNHEY and CDR2 SVGAGI. The test was conducted at deep level. This table comes from immunoSEQ multiplex PCR, and its TCRdb copy is limited to in-frame clones, with some not included. Found here are about 2.3 million clones, around 90% of them singletons; the top ten hold around 0.38%. This clonotype was obtained from a man younger than 35 in good health. Some clones in this sample may be carry-over from other donors' samples. The chain combines TRBV6-5 with TRBJ2-1, with 11 bases matching TRBD2. Sequencing was performed on naive CD4+ T cells from PBMCs. Subset noted: CD45RA+ positively selected. CDR3 amino acids: CASSRTLAGGNEQFF. CDR3 sequence (DNA): TGTGCCAGCAGTAGGACCCTAGCGGGAGGCAATGAGCAGTTCTTC.